Each of the 14 T cell receptor beta chains below was sequenced from the same sample in a study of T cell responses to AZD1222 COVID-19 vaccine. Sequencing was performed with immunoSEQ multiplex PCR; in TCRdb, only in-frame clones are kept and a portion is missing. The repertoire holds about 120,000 clones, with approximately 94% as singletons. The sample was peripheral blood, taken 28 days after the second AZD1222 dose. The receptors originated from an adult who received the AZD1222 COVID-19 vaccine.

This chain uses TRBV27 with TRBJ1-2; a weak D match, TRBD1 (5 bases). Germline V gives CDR1 MNHEY, CDR2 SMNVEV (reference sequence). V dropped 2 bases and J dropped 5 bases, with 9 bases sitting between them. The CDR3 runs 13 residues. CDR3 in amino acids: CASSLAQGYGYTF. CDR3 DNA: TGTGCCAGCAGTTTAGCGCAGGGTTATGGCTACACCTTC.

The rearrangement uses TRBV7-8 and TRBJ1-2; D is undetermined. Per germline, CDR1 SGHVS and CDR2 FQNEAQ. V was pared by 6 bases and J by 5 bases, with 10 bases between. The CDR3 has 12 residues. CDR3 sequence (DNA): TGTGCCAGCAGGGACGGGAGTTATGGCTACACCTTC. Amino acid sequence: CASRDGSYGYTF. Full variable domain (rest looked up from reference TRBV7-8 and TRBJ1-2): GAGVSQSPRYKVAKRGQDVALRCDPISGHVSLFWYQQALGQGPEFLTYFQNEAQLDKSGLPSDRFFAERPEGSVSTLKIQRTQQEDSAVYLCASRDGSYGYTFGSGTRLTVV.

The CDR3 coding sequence is TGTGCCAGCAGCTTGAGGACTAGCGGCAAGAATGAGCAGTTCTTC. Translation: CASSLRTSGKNEQFF. V and J are TRBV5-4 and TRBJ2-1; 10 positions match TRBD2. The CDR3 spans 15 residues. V lost 1 base, J lost 7 bases, and 5 bases stayed unmatched. Germline V gene data show CDR1 as SGHNT and CDR2 as YYREEE (reference sequence).

This chain links TRBV28 with TRBJ1-4; unclear D gene. Trimming left V 2 bases short and J 9 bases short, with 4 bases between. Per the germline V gene, CDR1 is MDHEN and CDR2 is SYDVKM. The length of the CDR3 is 11 residues. CDR3 amino acids: CASSLRQKLFF. Here the CDR3 DNA reads TGTGCCAGCAGTTTAAGGCAAAAACTGTTTTTT. The full variable domain, its missing parts supplied by reference TRBV28 and TRBJ1-4, is DVKVTQSSRYLVKRTGEKVFLECVQDMDHENMFWYRQDPGLGLRLIYFSYDVKMKEKGDIPEGYSVSREKKERFSLILESASTNQTSMYLCASSLRQKLFFGSGTQLSVL.

The V and J genes are TRBV3-1 (or the pseudogene TRBV3-2) and TRBJ2-3, with 7 bases aligning to TRBD2. Trimming removed 5 bases from V and 4 bases from J; junction bases left unmatched: 6. The CDR3 is made up of 14 amino acids. The V gene's germline CDR1 is LGHDT and CDR2 YNNKEL (reference sequence). CDR3 protein: CASSSIRGADTQYF. CDR3 in DNA: TGTGCCAGCAGCTCCATCCGGGGGGCAGATACGCAGTATTTT.

The V gene is TRBV6-1, the J gene TRBJ1-5, with D perhaps TRBD1 (5 bases). Germline CDR1 is MNHNS and CDR2 is SASEGT. Trimming pared 3 bases from V and 9 bases from J, leaving 15 bases between. The CDR3 runs to 14 residues. The CDR3 here is CASSDRDGLGPQHF. CDR3 DNA: TGTGCCAGCAGTGATCGGGACGGCCTTGGGCCCCAGCATTTT.

This clone has a single count. As DNA, the CDR3 is TGTGCCAGCAGTCGAACTAGCCCCTACGAGCAGTACTTC. Protein: CASSRTSPYEQYF. V is TRBV6-5 and J is TRBJ2-7, with D possibly TRBD2 on 6 matching bases. This CDR3 comprises 13 residues. Germline V gives CDR1 MNHEY, CDR2 SVGAGI. V lost 5 bases, J lost 2 bases, and 10 bases lay in between.

The chain is built from TRBV3-1 (or the pseudogene TRBV3-2) and TRBJ2-2; D not certain. Trimming left V 4 bases short and J 1 base short, with 10 bases between. The CDR3 contains 15 residues. Germline assignment: CDR1 LGHDT and CDR2 YNNKEL (reference sequence). CDR3 amino acids: CASSPLLRNTGELFF. The CDR3 nucleotides read TGTGCCAGCAGCCCCCTTCTACGGAACACCGGGGAGCTGTTTTTT.

The rearrangement joins TRBV6-5 to TRBJ1-1; weak D call: TRBD1 (5 bases). The CDR3 totals 13 residues. Trimming took off 9 bases at V and 0 bases at J, with 11 bases between the two ends. The germline V gene encodes CDR1 MNHEY and CDR2 SVGAGI. The CDR3 nucleotides are TGTGCCAGTAATACAGGAATGAACACTGAAGCTTTCTTT. This codes for CASNTGMNTEAFF.

The chain couples TRBV4-2 to TRBJ1-2; D not resolved. The CDR3 consists of 13 residues. Trimming shortened V by 0 bases and J by 14 bases, and 16 bases separated the two germline ends. The germline V gene encodes CDR1 LGHNA and CDR2 YNFKEQ. CDR3: CASSQERWSPLTF. CDR3 coding DNA: TGTGCCAGCAGCCAAGAGAGATGGTCACCCTTGACCTTC.

This chain links TRBV29-1 with TRBJ2-7; a weak D match, TRBD1 (5 bases). Trimming stripped 0 bases from V and 9 bases from J, with 15 bases between. CDR3 length equals 13 residues. Germline values: CDR1 SQVTM, CDR2 ANQGSEA. In DNA, the CDR3 is TGCAGCGTTGAAGATCCGCAAGGGGCCCCGCAGTACTTC. It specifies CSVEDPQGAPQYF.

This rearrangement joins TRBV6-5 to TRBJ1-2; D ambiguous. This CDR3 has 13 amino acids. Trimming pared 2 bases from V and 1 base from J, leaving 5 bases between. Looked up from germline, CDR1 is MNHEY and CDR2 is SVGAGI. CDR3 coding DNA: TGTGCCAGCAGTTACGCCCATAACTATGGCTACACCTTC. Translated, it gives CASSYAHNYGYTF.

The chain employs TRBV7-8 and TRBJ1-5, with 7 bases lining up with TRBD1. The germline gives CDR1 SGHVS, CDR2 FQNEAQ. V was pared by 5 bases and J by 6 bases, with 10 bases of the junction left unmatched. The CDR3 has 15 amino acids. The CDR3 loop is CASSTGVGAIQPQHF. Written as DNA, the CDR3 is TGTGCCAGCAGCACAGGGGTTGGTGCCATTCAGCCCCAGCATTTT.

The V call is TRBV14, the J call TRBJ1-1, with D uncertain. The germline CDR1 and CDR2 sequences are SGHDN and FVKESK. Trimming cost V 1 base and J 4 bases, with 4 bases left between them. The CDR3 covers 12 residues. The CDR3 sequence: CASSQVPTEAFF. CDR3 nucleotide sequence: TGTGCCAGCAGCCAAGTGCCCACTGAAGCTTTCTTT.